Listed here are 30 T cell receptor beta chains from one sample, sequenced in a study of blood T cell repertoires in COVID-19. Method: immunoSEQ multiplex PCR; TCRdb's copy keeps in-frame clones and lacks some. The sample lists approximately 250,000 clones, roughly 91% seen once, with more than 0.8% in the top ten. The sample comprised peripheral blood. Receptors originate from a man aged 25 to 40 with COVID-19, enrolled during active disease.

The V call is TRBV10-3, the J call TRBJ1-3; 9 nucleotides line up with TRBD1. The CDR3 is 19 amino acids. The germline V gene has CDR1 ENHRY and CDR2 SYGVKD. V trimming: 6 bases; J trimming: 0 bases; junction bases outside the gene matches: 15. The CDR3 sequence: CAIRPRDRDLISSGNTIYF. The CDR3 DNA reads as TGTGCCATCAGACCCCGGGACAGGGACTTGATCTCCTCTGGAAACACCATATATTTT.

The CDR3 region is CASTSTGGFTEAFF. Here the CDR3 DNA reads TGTGCCAGCACCTCCACAGGGGGCTTTACTGAAGCTTTCTTT. J is TRBJ1-1 and V is TRBV7-9, with 9 bases fitting TRBD1. Germline assignment: CDR1 SEHNR and CDR2 FQNEAQ (reference sequence). This CDR3 has 14 amino acids. After removal of 7 bases from V and 5 bases from J, the junction contained 8 bases not matched to a gene.

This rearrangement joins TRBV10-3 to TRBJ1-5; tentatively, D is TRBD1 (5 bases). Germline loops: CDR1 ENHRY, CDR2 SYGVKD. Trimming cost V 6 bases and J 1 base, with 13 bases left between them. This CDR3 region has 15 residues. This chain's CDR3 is CAISADMGSNQPQHF. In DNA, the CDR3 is TGTGCCATCAGCGCGGACATGGGGAGCAATCAGCCCCAGCATTTT.

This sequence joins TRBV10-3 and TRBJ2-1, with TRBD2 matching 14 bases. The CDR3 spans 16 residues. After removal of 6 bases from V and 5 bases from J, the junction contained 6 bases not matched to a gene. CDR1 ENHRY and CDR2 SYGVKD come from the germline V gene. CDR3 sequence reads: CAISPGLAGVNNEQFF. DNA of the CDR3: TGTGCCATCAGCCCGGGACTAGCGGGGGTAAACAATGAGCAGTTCTTC.

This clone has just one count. In DNA form, the CDR3 reads TGTGCCAGCAGCTTACTCGCTAGCGGGGGGGATACGCAGTATTTT. As protein: CASSLLASGGDTQYF. The chain recombines TRBV7-3 with TRBJ2-3; TRBD2 agrees at 11 bases. CDR1 is SGHTA, CDR2 FQGTGA, per germline. V was clipped by 2 bases and J by 6 bases; unmatched bases: 4. The CDR3 length is 15 residues.

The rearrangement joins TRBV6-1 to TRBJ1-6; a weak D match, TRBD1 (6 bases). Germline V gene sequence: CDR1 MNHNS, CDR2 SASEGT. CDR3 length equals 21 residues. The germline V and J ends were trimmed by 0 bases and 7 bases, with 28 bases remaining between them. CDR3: CASSEALLGQGSFSKNSPLHF. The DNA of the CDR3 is TGTGCCAGCAGTGAAGCGCTTCTGGGGCAGGGGTCTTTCTCGAAAAATTCACCCCTCCACTTT.

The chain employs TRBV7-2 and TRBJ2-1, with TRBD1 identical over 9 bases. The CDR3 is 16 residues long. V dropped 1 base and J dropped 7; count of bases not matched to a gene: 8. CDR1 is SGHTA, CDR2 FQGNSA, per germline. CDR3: CASSLVGTGIENEQFF. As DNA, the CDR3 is TGTGCCAGCAGCTTAGTCGGGACAGGGATTGAGAATGAGCAGTTCTTC.

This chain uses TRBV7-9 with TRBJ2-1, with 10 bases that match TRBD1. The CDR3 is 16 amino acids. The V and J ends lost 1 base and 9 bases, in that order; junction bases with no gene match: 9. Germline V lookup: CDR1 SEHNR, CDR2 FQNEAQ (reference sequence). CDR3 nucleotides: TGTGCCAGCAGCTTAGGCGGGACAGGGGTGCTGATTGAGCAGTTCTTC. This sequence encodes CASSLGGTGVLIEQFF.

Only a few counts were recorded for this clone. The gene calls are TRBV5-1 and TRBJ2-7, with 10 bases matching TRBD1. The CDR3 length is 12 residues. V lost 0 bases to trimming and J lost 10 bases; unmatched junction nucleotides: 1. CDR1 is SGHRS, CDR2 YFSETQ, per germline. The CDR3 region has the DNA TGCGCCAGCAGCTTGGGACAGGGGGCTCAGTACTTC. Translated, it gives CASSLGQGAQYF.

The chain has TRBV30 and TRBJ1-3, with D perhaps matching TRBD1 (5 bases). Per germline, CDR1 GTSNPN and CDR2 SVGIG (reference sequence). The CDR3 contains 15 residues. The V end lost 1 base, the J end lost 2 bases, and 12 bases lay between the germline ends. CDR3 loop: CAWSGGEGAGNTIYF. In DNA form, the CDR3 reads TGTGCCTGGAGTGGGGGGGAGGGAGCTGGAAACACCATATATTTT.

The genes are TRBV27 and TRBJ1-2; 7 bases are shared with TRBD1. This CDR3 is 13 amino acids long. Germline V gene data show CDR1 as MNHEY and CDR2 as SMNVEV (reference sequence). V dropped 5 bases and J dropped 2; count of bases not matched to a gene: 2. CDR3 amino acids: CASSPQGNYGYTF. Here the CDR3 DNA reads TGTGCCAGCAGTCCACAGGGGAACTATGGCTACACCTTC.

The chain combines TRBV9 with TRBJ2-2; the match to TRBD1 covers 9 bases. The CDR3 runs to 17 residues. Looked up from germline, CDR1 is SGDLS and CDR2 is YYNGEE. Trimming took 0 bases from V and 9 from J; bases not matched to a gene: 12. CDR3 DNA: TGTGCCAGCAGCGTAGATCGACAGGGGGGTGGAAACAGGGAGCTGTTTTTT. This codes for CASSVDRQGGGNRELFF.

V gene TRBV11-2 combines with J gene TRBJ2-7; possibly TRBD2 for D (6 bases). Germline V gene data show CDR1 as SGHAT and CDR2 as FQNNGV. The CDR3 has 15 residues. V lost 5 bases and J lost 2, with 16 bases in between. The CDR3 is CASSRGGYPPYEQYF. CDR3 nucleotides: TGTGCCAGCAGCCGTGGGGGGTACCCCCCCTACGAGCAGTACTTC.

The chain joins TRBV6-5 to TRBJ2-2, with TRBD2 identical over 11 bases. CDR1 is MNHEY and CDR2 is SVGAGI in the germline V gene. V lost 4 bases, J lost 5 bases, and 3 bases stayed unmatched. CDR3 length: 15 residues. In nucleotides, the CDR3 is TGTGCCAGCAGTTCAACTAGCGGGAGAACCGGGGAGCTGTTTTTT. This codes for CASSSTSGRTGELFF.

CDR3 DNA sequence: TGTGCCACCAGCAGAGATCCCTTAGCGGGGGAGACAGATACGCAGTATTTT. It yields the protein CATSRDPLAGETDTQYF. This chain links TRBV15 with TRBJ2-3, with 9 bases fitting TRBD2. The V and J ends lost 0 bases and 3 bases, in that order; junction bases with no gene match: 7. Germline CDR1 is LNHNV and CDR2 is YYDKDF (reference sequence). This CDR3 comprises 17 residues. Combining the CDR3 with reference TRBV15 and TRBJ2-3 gives the whole variable domain DAMVIQNPRYQVTQFGKPVTLSCSQTLNHNVMYWYQQKSSQAPKLLFHYYDKDFNNEADTPDNFQSRRPNTSFCFLDIRSPGLGDTAMYLCATSRDPLAGETDTQYFGPGTRLTVL.

The CDR3 loop is CASSLFGQGNNSPLHF. Written as DNA, the CDR3 is TGTGCCAGCAGTTTATTCGGACAGGGAAATAATTCACCCCTCCACTTT. The chain carries TRBV27 and TRBJ1-6; TRBD1 matches 8 bases. The CDR3 has 16 residues. CDR1 is MNHEY and CDR2 is SMNVEV in the germline V gene (reference sequence). The trim removed 1 base at V and 5 bases at J, leaving 4 bases unmatched.

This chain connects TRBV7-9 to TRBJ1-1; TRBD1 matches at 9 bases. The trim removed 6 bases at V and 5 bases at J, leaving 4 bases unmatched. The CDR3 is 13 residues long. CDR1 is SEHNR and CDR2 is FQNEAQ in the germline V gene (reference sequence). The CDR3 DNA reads TGTGCCAGCAGGCCAGGGACAGGGACTGAAGCTTTCTTT. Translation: CASRPGTGTEAFF.

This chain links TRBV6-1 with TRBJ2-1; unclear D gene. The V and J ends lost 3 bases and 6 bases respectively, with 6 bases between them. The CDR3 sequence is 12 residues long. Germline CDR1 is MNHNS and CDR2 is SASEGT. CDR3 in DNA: TGTGCCAGCAGTGATATCTCCAATGAGCAGTTCTTC. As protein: CASSDISNEQFF.

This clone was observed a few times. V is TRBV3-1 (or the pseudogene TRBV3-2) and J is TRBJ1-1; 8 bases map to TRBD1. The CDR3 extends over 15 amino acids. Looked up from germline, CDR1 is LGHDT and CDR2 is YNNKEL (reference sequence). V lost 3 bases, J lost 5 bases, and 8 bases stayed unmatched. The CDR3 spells CASSHARGRGTEAFF. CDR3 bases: TGTGCCAGCAGCCATGCCAGGGGGCGAGGGACTGAAGCTTTCTTT.

The chain's CDR3 is CASSQAGGLNEQFF. In DNA form, the CDR3 reads TGTGCCAGCAGCCAGGCCGGGGGACTCAATGAGCAGTTCTTC. The V and J genes are TRBV3-1 (or the pseudogene TRBV3-2) and TRBJ2-1; D perhaps matches TRBD2 (6 bases). This CDR3 spans 14 amino acids. CDR1 and CDR2 (germline): LGHDT, YNNKEL (reference sequence). V shed 3 bases and J shed 6 bases, with 12 bases lying between them.

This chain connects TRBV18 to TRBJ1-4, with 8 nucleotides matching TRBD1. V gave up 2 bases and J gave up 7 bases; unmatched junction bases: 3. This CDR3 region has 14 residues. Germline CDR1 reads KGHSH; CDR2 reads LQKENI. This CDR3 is CASSPGQGREKLFF. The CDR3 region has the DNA TGTGCCAGCTCACCAGGACAGGGTCGTGAAAAACTGTTTTTT.

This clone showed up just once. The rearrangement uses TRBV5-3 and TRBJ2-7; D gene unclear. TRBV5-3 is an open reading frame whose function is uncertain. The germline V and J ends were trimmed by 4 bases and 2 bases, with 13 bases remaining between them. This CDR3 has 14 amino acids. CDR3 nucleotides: TGTGCCAGAAGCCCGAAAAGACACCCCTACGAGCAGTACTTC. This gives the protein CARSPKRHPYEQYF.

CDR3 coding DNA: TGTGCCAGCAGTTTGACAGAAAGGGGCTACACCTTC. Amino acid sequence: CASSLTERGYTF. V and J are TRBV12-3 or TRBV12-4 and TRBJ1-2; perhaps TRBD1 as D (5 bases). Trimming left V 3 bases short and J 8 bases short, with 10 bases between. This CDR3 region has 12 residues.

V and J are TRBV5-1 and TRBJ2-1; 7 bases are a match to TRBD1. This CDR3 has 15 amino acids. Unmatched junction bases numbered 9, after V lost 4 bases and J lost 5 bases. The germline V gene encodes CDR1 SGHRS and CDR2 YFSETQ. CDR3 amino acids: CASSATPGQHNEQFF. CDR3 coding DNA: TGCGCCAGCAGCGCTACTCCGGGACAGCACAATGAGCAGTTCTTC.

This chain's CDR3 is CASRGQGAIPTEAFF. CDR3 nucleotide sequence: TGTGCCAGCAGGGGGCAGGGTGCAATCCCCACTGAAGCTTTCTTT. V and J are TRBV2 and TRBJ1-1; perhaps TRBD1 as D (5 bases). The CDR3 extends over 15 amino acids. Trimming stripped 6 bases from V and 4 bases from J, with 18 bases between. CDR1 is SNHLY, CDR2 FYNNEI, per germline.

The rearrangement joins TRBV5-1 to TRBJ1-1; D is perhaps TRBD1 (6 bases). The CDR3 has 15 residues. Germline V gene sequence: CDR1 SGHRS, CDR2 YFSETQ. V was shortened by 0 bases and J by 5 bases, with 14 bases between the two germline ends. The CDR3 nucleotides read TGCGCCAGCAGCTTGGCCGGGACACTGGGGACTGAAGCTTTCTTT. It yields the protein CASSLAGTLGTEAFF.

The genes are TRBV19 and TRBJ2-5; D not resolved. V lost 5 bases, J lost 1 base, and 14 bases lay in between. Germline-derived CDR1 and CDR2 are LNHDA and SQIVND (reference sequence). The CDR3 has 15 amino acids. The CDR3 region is CASSAQLRFQETQYF. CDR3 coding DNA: TGTGCCAGTAGTGCCCAACTTCGCTTCCAAGAGACCCAGTACTTC. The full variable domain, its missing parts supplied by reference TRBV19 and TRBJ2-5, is DGGITQSPKYLFRKEGQNVTLSCEQNLNHDAMYWYRQDPGQGLRLIYYSQIVNDFQKGDIAEGYSVSREKKESFPLTVTSAQKNPTAFYLCASSAQLRFQETQYFGPGTRLLVL.

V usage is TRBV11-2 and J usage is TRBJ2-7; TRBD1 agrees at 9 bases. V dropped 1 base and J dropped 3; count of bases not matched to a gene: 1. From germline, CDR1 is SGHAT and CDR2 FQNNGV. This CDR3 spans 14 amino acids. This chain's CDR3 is CASSLGQGVYEQYF. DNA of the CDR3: TGTGCCAGCAGCTTAGGACAGGGGGTCTACGAGCAGTACTTC.

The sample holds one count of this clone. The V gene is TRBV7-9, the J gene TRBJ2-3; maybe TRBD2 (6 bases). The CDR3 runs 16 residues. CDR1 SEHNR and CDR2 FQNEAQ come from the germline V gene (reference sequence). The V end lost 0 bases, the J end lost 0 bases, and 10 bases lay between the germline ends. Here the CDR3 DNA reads TGTGCCAGCAGCTTAGCGCTGGCGGGAAGCACAGATACGCAGTATTTT. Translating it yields CASSLALAGSTDTQYF.

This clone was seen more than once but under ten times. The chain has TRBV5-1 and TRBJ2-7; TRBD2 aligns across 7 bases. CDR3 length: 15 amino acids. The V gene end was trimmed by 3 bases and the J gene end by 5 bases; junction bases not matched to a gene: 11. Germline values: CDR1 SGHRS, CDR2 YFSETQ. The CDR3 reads CASSWRRGKVDEQYF. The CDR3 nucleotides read TGCGCCAGCAGCTGGCGGCGGGGGAAGGTCGACGAGCAGTACTTC. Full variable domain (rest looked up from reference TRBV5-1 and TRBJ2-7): KAGVTQTPRYLIKTRGQQVTLSCSPISGHRSVSWYQQTPGQGLQFLFEYFSETQRNKGNFPGRFSGRQFSNSRSEMNVSTLELGDSALYLCASSWRRGKVDEQYFGPGTRLTVT.